A selection of T cell receptor beta chains follows, all from one sample in a study of T cell repertoires in cytomegalovirus infection. No cognate antigen is known for these TCRs. TCRdb passed the reads through MiXCR, listing each CDR3 protein once. This sample has roughly 990,000 distinct CDR3 sequences, with approximately 31% found just once. Here the sequenced sample was cultured CD8+ T cells from PBMCs, taken from culture after CMV antigen stimulation. The receptors were sampled from a human donor in good health (CMV status not recorded). Some clones in this sample may be carry-over from other donors' samples. Both conserved end residues are trimmed from each CDR3. The order of the fields is J gene, V gene, clone size, CDR3 protein. Where a row states a size, it is once, few, many or the class of an expanded clone; other rows omit it.

>TRBJ1-1|TRBV6-5|-
ASSYGAGSGAF
>TRBJ1-4|TRBV14|-
ASSMTGYSTELF
>TRBJ1-1|TRBV25-1|few
ASSKTGGVEAF
>TRBJ1-1|TRBV6-6|-
ASSYSRGTGVNTEAF
>TRBJ2-5|TRBV28|-
ASSFPATDQETQY
>TRBJ1-5|TRBV27|once
ANSSRLGQPQH
>TRBJ2-1|TRBV6-6|-
AGSQYGGADNEQF
>TRBJ2-2|TRBV7-6|many
ASSQCCGELF
>TRBJ2-5|TRBV15|-
ATSGTSGKTQY
>TRBJ2-2|TRBV4-1|-
ASSQEGFTGELF
>TRBJ1-1|TRBV29-1|-
SVGQVGTEAF
>TRBJ1-5|TRBV6-5|few
ASSSSRGYSNQPQH
>TRBJ1-5|TRBV12-3/TRBV12-4|-
ASSLAGIYQPQH
>TRBJ2-3|TRBV5-5|-
ASSFRDGKITDTQY